The rows below give T cell receptor beta chains drawn from one sample of a study of blood T cell repertoires in COVID-19. The table came from immunoSEQ multiplex PCR; TCRdb's copy has only in-frame clones and leaves some out. The sample carries 60,000 to 75,000 clones, about 89% recorded once. The specimen sequenced was peripheral blood. The source is a woman aged 55-70 years with acute or convalescent COVID-19. The CDR3 runs from the conserved cysteine through the conserved F or W. Fields, in order: CDR3 DNA, CDR3 protein, V gene, J gene, clone size, D gene. D genes are given only for firm matches. Not every row has a clone size; where given, it reads once, few, many or a size class.

CDR3nt: TGTGCCACCAGTGATCGACAGGGGGCGAGGAATGAGCAGTTCTTC
CDR3aa: CATSDRQGARNEQFF
v_gene: TRBV24-1
j_gene: TRBJ2-1
abundance: .
d_gene: TRBD1

CDR3nt: TGTGCCAGTAGTAGGGGCAGCGTGGAGACCCAGTACTTC
CDR3aa: CASSRGSVETQYF
v_gene: TRBV19
j_gene: TRBJ2-5
abundance: .
d_gene: .

CDR3nt: TGTGCCAGTAGACAGGTTGATAATTCACCCCTCCACTTT
CDR3aa: CASRQVDNSPLHF
v_gene: TRBV19
j_gene: TRBJ1-6
abundance: once
d_gene: .

CDR3nt: TGTGCCACCCTTAGGCAGGGGGTGAGAAACACCATATATTTT
CDR3aa: CATLRQGVRNTIYF
v_gene: TRBV24-1
j_gene: TRBJ1-3
abundance: .
d_gene: TRBD1

CDR3nt: TGTGCCAGTAGTATCGCCGGGGGATCGTGGAATGAGCAGTTCTTC
CDR3aa: CASSIAGGSWNEQFF
v_gene: TRBV19
j_gene: TRBJ2-1
abundance: .
d_gene: .

CDR3nt: TGTGCCAGCAGCTGGGGCGGGCGGGGGCGAGGTTCTTACAATGAGCAGTTCTTC
CDR3aa: CASSWGGRGRGSYNEQFF
v_gene: TRBV7-9
j_gene: TRBJ2-1
abundance: .
d_gene: .

CDR3nt: TGTGCCAGCACCCCGGGACTAGCAACAGATACGCAGTATTTT
CDR3aa: CASTPGLATDTQYF
v_gene: TRBV3-1/TRBV3-2
j_gene: TRBJ2-3
abundance: .
d_gene: TRBD2

CDR3nt: TGTGCCAGCATCGTCCGTCGGGACATGAGCACTGAAGCTTTCTTT
CDR3aa: CASIVRRDMSTEAFF
v_gene: TRBV3-1/TRBV3-2
j_gene: TRBJ1-1
abundance: few
d_gene: .

CDR3nt: TGTGCCAGCAGTTACTCACCACAGGGAATGAACACTGAAGCTTTCTTT
CDR3aa: CASSYSPQGMNTEAFF
v_gene: TRBV6-5
j_gene: TRBJ1-1
abundance: .
d_gene: .

CDR3nt: TGTGCCAGCAGCGTAGGCACAGTGAACACCGGGGAGCTGTTTTTT
CDR3aa: CASSVGTVNTGELFF
v_gene: TRBV9
j_gene: TRBJ2-2
abundance: few
d_gene: .

CDR3nt: TGTGCCAGTAGTGAAGACAGGGTGAACACTGAAGCTTTCTTT
CDR3aa: CASSEDRVNTEAFF
v_gene: TRBV19
j_gene: TRBJ1-1
abundance: .
d_gene: TRBD1

CDR3nt: TGTGCCAGCAGCTTGGTTGGAGGGAGCGGCTACACCTTC
CDR3aa: CASSLVGGSGYTF
v_gene: TRBV5-5
j_gene: TRBJ1-2
abundance: .
d_gene: .

CDR3nt: TGTGCCAGCAGTGGAGGGACAGCCTACAATCAGCCCCAGCATTTT
CDR3aa: CASSGGTAYNQPQHF
v_gene: TRBV2
j_gene: TRBJ1-5
abundance: once
d_gene: TRBD1

CDR3nt: TGTGCCAGTAGTGCAGGGGGCTTTGTGAACACCGGGGAGCTGTTTTTT
CDR3aa: CASSAGGFVNTGELFF
v_gene: TRBV19
j_gene: TRBJ2-2
abundance: .
d_gene: TRBD1

CDR3nt: TGTGCCAGCAGTCGTGACAGGGAAGAGACCCAGTACTTC
CDR3aa: CASSRDREETQYF
v_gene: TRBV6-5
j_gene: TRBJ2-5
abundance: .
d_gene: TRBD1

CDR3nt: TGTGCCAGCAGCGTAAGAGGGAAGGACACCGGGGAGCTGTTTTTT
CDR3aa: CASSVRGKDTGELFF
v_gene: TRBV9
j_gene: TRBJ2-2
abundance: .
d_gene: .

CDR3nt: TGTGCCAGCAGCCGAGTAGCGGGGATGTCCTACGAGCAGTACTTC
CDR3aa: CASSRVAGMSYEQYF
v_gene: TRBV4-2
j_gene: TRBJ2-7
abundance: .
d_gene: TRBD2

CDR3nt: TGTGCCAGCAGGTCGGCGGGGGGGATGACCTACGAGCAGTACTTC
CDR3aa: CASRSAGGMTYEQYF
v_gene: TRBV28
j_gene: TRBJ2-7
abundance: .
d_gene: TRBD2

CDR3nt: TGTGCCAGTAGTATCGTGACAGGAAACACAGATACGCAGTATTTT
CDR3aa: CASSIVTGNTDTQYF
v_gene: TRBV19
j_gene: TRBJ2-3
abundance: .
d_gene: .

CDR3nt: TGTGCCAGCAGCTTGTTGGGACAGGGGGCCACCGGGGAGCTGTTTTTT
CDR3aa: CASSLLGQGATGELFF
v_gene: TRBV7-6
j_gene: TRBJ2-2
abundance: .
d_gene: TRBD1

CDR3nt: TGTGCCAGCAGCAGGACAGGCCTGGAGGAAAAACTGTTTTTT
CDR3aa: CASSRTGLEEKLFF
v_gene: TRBV5-6
j_gene: TRBJ1-4
abundance: .
d_gene: TRBD1

CDR3nt: TGTGCCAGCAGCGACAGTTATTCACCCCTCCACTTT
CDR3aa: CASSDSYSPLHF
v_gene: TRBV7-8
j_gene: TRBJ1-6
abundance: .
d_gene: .

CDR3nt: TGTGCCAGCAGTCAGACGGGAAACTATGGCTACACCTTC
CDR3aa: CASSQTGNYGYTF
v_gene: TRBV3-1/TRBV3-2
j_gene: TRBJ1-2
abundance: .
d_gene: .

CDR3nt: TGCGCCAGCAGCTCAGGGACAGGCAGGGCGAACACAGATACGCAGTATTTT
CDR3aa: CASSSGTGRANTDTQYF
v_gene: TRBV5-1
j_gene: TRBJ2-3
abundance: .
d_gene: TRBD1

CDR3nt: TGTGCCAGCAGCCTTGGGACAGGGTTGAATCAGCCCCAGCATTTT
CDR3aa: CASSLGTGLNQPQHF
v_gene: TRBV7-2
j_gene: TRBJ1-5
abundance: .
d_gene: TRBD1

CDR3nt: TGTGCCAGCAGCTTGGATTTCAGGGGCCATGGCTACACCTTC
CDR3aa: CASSLDFRGHGYTF
v_gene: TRBV5-5
j_gene: TRBJ1-2
abundance: .
d_gene: .

CDR3nt: TGTGCCAGCAGCTTAAGCTCGGGGGTCTCTGGAAACACCATATATTTT
CDR3aa: CASSLSSGVSGNTIYF
v_gene: TRBV9
j_gene: TRBJ1-3
abundance: .
d_gene: .